The 6 T cell receptor beta chains in this list originate from one sample, sequenced in a study of PD-1 blockade in classical Hodgkin lymphoma (dated by TCRdb to 2018 to 2020). The method was the immunoSEQ multiplex PCR assay. The table comes from immuneACCESS by way of TCRdb, which keeps in-frame sequences with V and J called. Part of the clones is missing from these tables; in studies checked, under half for an unresolved V gene and the rest for unknown reasons. Here the sample has 20,000 to 25,000 clones; 80% occur a single time. The ten largest make up about a sixth of the sample. The time point label of this sample denotes: cycle 2 day 1 (C2D1) of nivolumab. All trial patients had relapsed after autologous stem cell transplantation, with cohorts A, B and C differing in prior brentuximab vedotin exposure. The sample was peripheral blood mononuclear cells (PBMCs), taken before the second cycle of nivolumab. The receptors were gathered from a human donor with classical Hodgkin lymphoma.

V and J are TRBV7-2 and TRBJ2-1, with a weak D call TRBD2 (5 bases). The ends were cut back, 5 bases at V and 7 bases at J, with 18 bases in the middle. This CDR3 is 15 amino acids long. Germline CDR1 SGHTA, CDR2 FQGNSA. CDR3 DNA sequence: TGTGCCAGCAGCCCCCCGGGAACCCGTCGGAATGAGCAGTTCTTC. The encoded protein is CASSPPGTRRNEQFF.

The chain employs TRBV6-6 and TRBJ2-1; TRBD2 matches at 7 bases. This CDR3 has 11 residues. V lost 7 bases, J lost 14 bases, and 8 bases stayed unmatched. Germline CDR1 MNHNY, CDR2 SVGAGI (reference sequence). CDR3 nucleotides: TGTGCCAGCACTTTAGGCGGGGGAAAGTTCTTC. This encodes CASTLGGGKFF.

This clone appeared a few times. This chain uses TRBV10-2 with TRBJ2-1; 8 bases line up with TRBD2. Per germline, CDR1 WSHSY and CDR2 SAAADI. The CDR3 consists of 14 residues. Germline trimming cut 6 bases from V and 3 bases from J; bases unmatched to any gene: 4. CDR3 in DNA: TGCGCCAGCAGGGGTAGCGGGAACTACAATGAGCAGTTCTTC. It translates to CASRGSGNYNEQFF.

The chain has TRBV6-5 and TRBJ1-2, with TRBD1 matching over 9 bases. V shed 6 bases, J shed 2 bases, and the junction held 1 base outside the gene matches. This CDR3 contains 13 residues. The germline gives CDR1 MNHEY, CDR2 SVGAGI. CDR3 sequence (DNA): TGTGCCAGCAGGGACAGGGGAAACTATGGCTACACCTTC. Its protein is CASRDRGNYGYTF.

The J gene is TRBJ2-5, the V gene TRBV6-1; TRBD2 matches 12 bases. CDR3 size: 17 residues. Germline lookup yields CDR1 MNHNS and CDR2 SASEGT. V gave up 2 bases and J gave up 5 bases; unmatched junction bases: 9. The CDR3 DNA reads as TGTGCCAGCAGTGAATTCCTAGCGGGAGGGCCTTCCGAGACCCAGTACTTC. It codes for CASSEFLAGGPSETQYF.

This chain joins TRBV19 and TRBJ2-7, with no clear D. The CDR3 spans 14 residues. V dropped 0 bases and J dropped 4 bases, with 10 bases sitting between them. Germline V gene data show CDR1 as LNHDA and CDR2 as SQIVND (reference sequence). The CDR3 region has the DNA TGTGCCAGTAGTATAGATCTGGGCCCATACGAGCAGTACTTC. It encodes CASSIDLGPYEQYF.